This T cell receptor (beta chain) stems from a study of T cell responses to AZD1222 COVID-19 vaccine. Broader study findings: CD4 TCRs associated with vaccination spanned spike, dominating at 160-218 and 743-854. Only a handful of AZD1222 recipients, roughly six in all, had baseline seropositivity. The donor group comprised mostly white British people and more females; the analysis possibly underestimated clonal diversity.

About this clone: Its specificity is not known.

Some clones are missing from TCRdb's copy, which holds only in-frame ones; the method was immunoSEQ multiplex PCR. The top ten clones hold roughly 25% of a sample with approximately 180,000 clones, 88% of them seen once. Pooling of second doses given at about 4 or about 12 weeks was done. CDR1 ENHRY and CDR2 SYGVKD come from the germline V gene. The CDR3 contains 13 residues. Trimming took 0 bases from V and 6 from J, leaving 8 bases between them. Sequences were derived from peripheral blood, sampled 28 days after the second AZD1222 dose. This sequence was found in an adult who received the AZD1222 COVID-19 vaccine. The chain employs TRBV10-3 and TRBJ1-1; D perhaps matches TRBD1 (6 bases). CDR3 sequence reads: CAISESRTAEAFF. The CDR3 bases are TGTGCCATCAGTGAGTCGAGGACAGCTGAAGCTTTCTTT.